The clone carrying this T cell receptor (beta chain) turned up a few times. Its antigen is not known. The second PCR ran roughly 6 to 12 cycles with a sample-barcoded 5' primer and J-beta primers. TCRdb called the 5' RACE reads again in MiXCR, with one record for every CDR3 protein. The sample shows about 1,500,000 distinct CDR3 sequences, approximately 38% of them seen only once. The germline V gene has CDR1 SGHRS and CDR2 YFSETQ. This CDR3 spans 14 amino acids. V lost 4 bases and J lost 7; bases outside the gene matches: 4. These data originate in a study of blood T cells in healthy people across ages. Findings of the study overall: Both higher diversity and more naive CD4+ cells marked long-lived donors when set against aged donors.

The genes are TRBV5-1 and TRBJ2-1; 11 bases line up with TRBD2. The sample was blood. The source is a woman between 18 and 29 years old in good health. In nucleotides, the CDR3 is TGCGCCAGCAGCGCACTAGCGGGGGAGAATGAGCAGTTCTTC. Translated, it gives CASSALAGENEQFF.